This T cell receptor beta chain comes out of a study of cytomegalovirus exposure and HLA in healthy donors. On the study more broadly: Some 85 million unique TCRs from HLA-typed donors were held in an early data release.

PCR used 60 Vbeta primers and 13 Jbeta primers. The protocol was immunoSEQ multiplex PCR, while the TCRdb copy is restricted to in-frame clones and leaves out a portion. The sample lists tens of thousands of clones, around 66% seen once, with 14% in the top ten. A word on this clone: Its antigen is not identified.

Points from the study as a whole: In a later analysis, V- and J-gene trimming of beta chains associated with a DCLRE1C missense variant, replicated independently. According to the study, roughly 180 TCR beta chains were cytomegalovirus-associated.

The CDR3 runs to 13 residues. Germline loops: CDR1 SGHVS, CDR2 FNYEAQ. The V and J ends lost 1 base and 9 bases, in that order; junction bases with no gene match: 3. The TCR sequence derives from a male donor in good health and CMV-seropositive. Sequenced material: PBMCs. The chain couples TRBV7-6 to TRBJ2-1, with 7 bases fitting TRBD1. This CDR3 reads CASSLDRGSEQFF. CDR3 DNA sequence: TGTGCCAGCAGCTTAGACAGGGGAAGTGAGCAGTTCTTC. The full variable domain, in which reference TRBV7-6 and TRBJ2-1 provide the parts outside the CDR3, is GAGVSQSPRYKVTKRGQDVALRCDPISGHVSLYWYRQALGQGPEFLTYFNYEAQQDKSGLPNDRFSAERPEGSISTLTIQRTEQRDSAMYRCASSLDRGSEQFFGPGTRLTVL.